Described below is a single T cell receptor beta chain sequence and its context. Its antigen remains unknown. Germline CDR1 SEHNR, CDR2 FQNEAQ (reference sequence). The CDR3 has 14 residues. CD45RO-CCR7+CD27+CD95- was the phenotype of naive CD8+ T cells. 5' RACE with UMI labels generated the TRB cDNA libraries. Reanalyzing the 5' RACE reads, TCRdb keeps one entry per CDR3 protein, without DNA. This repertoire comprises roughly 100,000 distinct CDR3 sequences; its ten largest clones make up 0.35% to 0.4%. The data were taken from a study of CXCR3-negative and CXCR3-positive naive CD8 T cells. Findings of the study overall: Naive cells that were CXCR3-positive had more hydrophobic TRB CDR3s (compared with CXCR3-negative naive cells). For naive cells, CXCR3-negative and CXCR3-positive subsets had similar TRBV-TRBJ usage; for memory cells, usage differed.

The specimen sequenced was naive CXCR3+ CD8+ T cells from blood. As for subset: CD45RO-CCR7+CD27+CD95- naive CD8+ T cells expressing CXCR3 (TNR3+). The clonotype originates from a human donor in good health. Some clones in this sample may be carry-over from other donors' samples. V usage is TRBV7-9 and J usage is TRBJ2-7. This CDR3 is CASSFPGPTYEQYF.